The clone carrying this TCR beta chain appeared a few times. This record comes from a study of preoperative IRX-2 immunotherapy in early breast cancer. Treatment denoted: preoperative locoregional IRX-2 cytokine immunotherapy. This phase Ib study tested locoregional IRX-2 cytokine immunotherapy given before surgery. Trimming cost V 7 bases and J 4 bases, with 10 bases left between them. CDR1 and CDR2 from the germline V gene are DFQATT and SNEGSKA (reference sequence). The CDR3 totals 11 residues. Profiled with immunoSEQ multiplex PCR; TCRdb holds only in-frame clones, not every one. This sample yields approximately 44,000 clones, of which around 96% are seen a single time; over 1.5% belongs to the top ten.

This sequence was found in a human donor with breast cancer. Sequencing used tumor tissue, obtained after IRX-2 immunotherapy. V gene TRBV20-1 combines with J gene TRBJ1-1; D is unclear. The CDR3, as DNA: TGCAGTGTTAACGACGGCACTGAAGCTTTCTTT. Its protein is CSVNDGTEAFF.